A single count supports the clone carrying this TCR beta chain. The data belong to a study of cytomegalovirus exposure and HLA in healthy donors. The primer mix had 60 Vbeta and 13 Jbeta primers. Some clones are missing from TCRdb's copy, which holds only in-frame ones; the method was immunoSEQ multiplex PCR. This table has 150,000 to 200,000 clones, roughly 70% appearing once. In germline, CDR1 is SGHTA, CDR2 FQGTGA. Trimming pared 5 bases from V and 1 base from J, leaving 11 bases between. The CDR3 contains 14 residues. This TCR was sampled from a woman between 45 and 60 years old in good health and CMV-seropositive. The genes are TRBV7-3 and TRBJ1-1; D is unresolved. The material sequenced was PBMCs. CDR3 sequence reads: CASSPNRENTEAFF. CDR3 nucleotides: TGTGCCAGCAGCCCAAACAGAGAGAACACTGAAGCTTTCTTT.